This TCR beta chain came from a study of T-cell reconstitution after alpha-beta-depleted transplantation in children. This CDR3 has 14 amino acids. CDR1 and CDR2 (germline): SGHVS, FQNEAQ. V was shortened by 3 bases and J by 2 bases, with 10 bases between the two germline ends. Unique molecular identifiers were incorporated during preparation of the TCRbeta library. Each CDR3 protein gets one entry after TCRdb re-called the PCR reads with MiXCR. The data contain 380,000 or so distinct CDR3 sequences, 13% of them singletons. In its sample, this clonotype was seen a few times. The sequence came from a human donor who donated a stem cell graft to a child with Fanconi anemia. Sequenced material: PBMCs, taken from the stem cell graft. J is TRBJ2-5 and V is TRBV7-8, with D uncertain. The DNA of the CDR3 is TGTGCCAGCAGCTTCCACGGGCCGCAAGAGACCCAGTACTTC. Translation gives CASSFHGPQETQYF.